The rows below give T cell receptor beta chains drawn from one sample of a study of Graves' ophthalmopathy and Graves' hyperthyroidism. TCRdb analysed the multiplex PCR reads with MiXCR anew, one entry per CDR3 protein. The sample includes 600,000 to 700,000 distinct CDR3 sequences, roughly 39% of them seen just once. Sequenced sample: peripheral blood. Source of these receptors: an adult man with Graves' ophthalmopathy. Both conserved end residues are part of each CDR3. Fields, in order: J gene, V gene, D gene, clone size, CDR3 DNA, CDR3 protein. The D gene is left open where the match is weak. Only some rows state a clone size, as once, few, many or a class for expanded clones.

>TRBJ2-5|TRBV7-2|NA|many
TGTGCCAGCAGCTTAGTGTGGGAAGAGACCCAGTACTTC
CASSLVWEETQYF
>TRBJ2-7|TRBV30|NA|NA
TGTGCCTGGAGTGTAGCCAGCTACGAGCAGTACTTC
CAWSVASYEQYF
>TRBJ1-5|TRBV20-1|TRBD1|few
TGCAGTGCTAGAGATGCAGGGGGCCGTAGCAATCAGCCCCAGCATTTT
CSARDAGGRSNQPQHF
>TRBJ1-4|TRBV20-1|NA|NA
TGCAGTGCTAGAGATAGTAGGGCAGGTCGGGAAAAACTGTTTTTT
CSARDSRAGREKLFF
>TRBJ1-2|TRBV24-1|NA|NA
TGTGCCACCAGTGATGGACACAGGGATGGCTACACCTTC
CATSDGHRDGYTF
>TRBJ1-1|TRBV5-1|NA|many
TGCGCCAGCAGCTTGGGTGGGGACATTGTGAACACTGAAGCTTTCTTT
CASSLGGDIVNTEAFF
>TRBJ1-1|TRBV25-1|NA|NA
TGTGCCAGCAGTTCCGACCCCCCCGGGTGGGATAGAGCTTTCTTT
CASSSDPPGWDRAFF
>TRBJ1-6|TRBV11-2|NA|NA
TGTGCCAGCAGCGTACAGGGCTCCTATAATTCACCCCTCCACTTT
CASSVQGSYNSPLHF
>TRBJ2-5|TRBV11-2|NA|NA
TGTGCCAGCAGCGGCTTAACCCGAAGACAGAAAGGGAGGGAGACCCAGTACTTC
CASSGLTRRQKGRETQYF
>TRBJ2-5|TRBV27|NA|many
TGTGCCAGCAGTTTATCGGATGAGACCCAGTACTTC
CASSLSDETQYF
>TRBJ1-4|TRBV2|NA|once
TGTGCCAGCAGTGAAGGGCCAACTGGAAATGAAAAACTGTTTTTT
CASSEGPTGNEKLFF